The subject of this entry is one T cell receptor (beta chain). Assay: immunoSEQ multiplex PCR; the TCRdb copy retains only in-frame clones and omits some. This sample carries roughly 80,000 clones, over 80% of them seen once, and the ten largest clones take around 0.5%. This sample is drawn from a study of T cell clones after liver transplantation. For the study at large: Pre-transplant mixed lymphocyte reactions yielded third-party-reactive TCRbeta sequences as comparators for graft-donor-reactive sequences.

The germline gives CDR1 SGHAT, CDR2 FQNNGV. The V gene end was trimmed by 1 base and the J gene end by 7 bases; junction bases not matched to a gene: 8. The CDR3 extends over 15 amino acids. This clonotype was sampled from a human patient who received a liver transplant. Some T cells may be the graft donor's. This specimen was CD4+ T cells from blood, taken 45 to 47 months after liver transplant. The chain joins TRBV11-2 to TRBJ2-5; 8 nucleotides match TRBD1. CDR3 sequence (DNA): TGTGCCAGCAGCTTAGCGGGACAGGCTTCATGGACCCAGTACTTC. It is translated as CASSLAGQASWTQYF.